The 20 T cell receptor beta chains below come from one sample, sequenced in a study of blood T cell repertoires in COVID-19 (dated by TCRdb to the early 2020s). The library came from the immunoSEQ multiplex PCR assay. TCRdb carries this immuneACCESS record with in-frame sequences only. Its versions omit some clonotypes, under half of them owing to an unresolved V gene in the studies checked, with the rest unexplained. The sample contains tens of thousands of clones, roughly 80% of them found a single time. Approximately 11% of the sample lies in the top ten. Sequencing was carried out using peripheral blood. These receptors were collected from a man between 65 and 85 years old with acute or convalescent COVID-19.

This clone was detected a few times. The chain employs TRBV5-1 and TRBJ1-4; D not resolved. This CDR3 has 13 residues. Germline CDR1 reads SGHRS; CDR2 reads YFSETQ. Between the trimmed V and J ends, which lost 4 bases and 4 bases, there was a span of 8 bases. The CDR3 DNA reads as TGCGCCAGCAGCCCCCGTCTTAATGAAAAACTGTTTTTT. Protein: CASSPRLNEKLFF.

This chain connects TRBV28 to TRBJ1-2; D possibly corresponds to TRBD1 (5 bases). Germline V CDR1 and CDR2: MDHEN, SYDVKM. Trimming stripped 8 bases from V and 3 bases from J, with 10 bases between. The CDR3 is 12 amino acids. CDR3 amino acids: CASSTGDYGYTF. CDR3 sequence (DNA): TGTGCCAGCTCTACAGGAGACTATGGCTACACCTTC.

The chain links TRBV27 to TRBJ2-2; TRBD1 might be the D (7 bases). Per germline, CDR1 MNHEY and CDR2 SMNVEV (reference sequence). V was pared by 2 bases and J by 3 bases, with 10 bases between. This CDR3 is 15 amino acids long. The CDR3 coding sequence is TGTGCCAGCAGTTTAGACAGGGAGGACACCGGGGAGCTGTTTTTT. It yields the protein CASSLDREDTGELFF.

This chain links TRBV6-5 with TRBJ1-1; 9 positions match TRBD1. The CDR3 extends over 15 amino acids. The trim removed 6 bases at V and 3 bases at J, leaving 8 bases unmatched. The V gene's germline CDR1 is MNHEY and CDR2 SVGAGI. CDR3 DNA: TGTGCCAGCAGGAATACAGGGGGCCCTTACACTGAAGCTTTCTTT. Translation gives CASRNTGGPYTEAFF.

The chain combines TRBV2 with TRBJ2-3; 8 bases are a match to TRBD1. This CDR3 region has 15 residues. Germline V gene lookup returns CDR1 SNHLY and CDR2 FYNNEI. The V segment lost 3 bases and the J segment 2 bases; nucleotides outside the gene matches: 4. The DNA of the CDR3 is TGTGCCAGCAGTGAGAGACAGGGGATCACAGATACGCAGTATTTT. Translating it yields CASSERQGITDTQYF.

V and J are TRBV2 and TRBJ2-7, with D possibly TRBD2 on 5 matching bases. The germline V gene encodes CDR1 SNHLY and CDR2 FYNNEI. The CDR3 is made up of 12 amino acids. Trimming removed 5 bases from V and 8 bases from J, with 13 bases in between. The CDR3 coding sequence is TGTGCCAGCAGTCCCGAGCGGCTCCAGCAGTACTTC. Protein sequence: CASSPERLQQYF.

The chain couples TRBV28 to TRBJ1-2; D is undetermined. CDR1 is MDHEN and CDR2 is SYDVKM in the germline V gene. There are 12 residues in the CDR3. Trimming shortened V by 2 bases and J by 4 bases, and 5 bases separated the two germline ends. In nucleotides, the CDR3 is TGTGCCAGCAGTTTACAGGCCTATGGCTACACCTTC. Protein product: CASSLQAYGYTF.

This chain uses TRBV3-1 (or the pseudogene TRBV3-2) with TRBJ2-1; 7 bases match TRBD1. J lost 3 bases, V lost 4 bases, and 3 bases had no gene match. Germline V gives CDR1 LGHDT, CDR2 YNNKEL (reference sequence). The CDR3 contains 14 residues. The CDR3 spells CASSRQGDYNEQFF. The CDR3 DNA reads as TGTGCCAGCAGCCGACAGGGCGACTACAATGAGCAGTTCTTC.

The chain combines TRBV3-1 (or the pseudogene TRBV3-2) with TRBJ2-7; D is possibly TRBD1 (6 bases). Germline CDR1 is LGHDT and CDR2 is YNNKEL (reference sequence). Trimming shortened V by 0 bases and J by 5 bases, and 8 bases separated the two germline ends. This CDR3 spans 13 amino acids. CDR3 bases: TGTGCCAGCAGCCAAGACAGGGGCCACGAGCAGTACTTC. It is translated as CASSQDRGHEQYF.

This clone was found a few times. The chain couples TRBV5-6 to TRBJ2-7; 8 bases are shared with TRBD2. The CDR3 sequence is 15 residues long. Trimming removed 3 bases from V and 2 bases from J; junction bases left unmatched: 7. In germline, CDR1 is SGHDT, CDR2 YYEEEE. CDR3 in DNA: TGTGCCAGCAGCTGGGGGACTAGACCCACCTACGAGCAGTACTTC. Its translation: CASSWGTRPTYEQYF.

The chain combines TRBV6-5 with TRBJ1-3; D is unclear. V was pared by 6 bases and J by 3 bases, with 15 bases between. CDR3 length equals 15 residues. Looked up from germline, CDR1 is MNHEY and CDR2 is SVGAGI. In nucleotides, the CDR3 is TGTGCCAGCAGACCCGTCGCAGGAGGTGGAAACACCATATATTTT. This sequence encodes CASRPVAGGGNTIYF.

The chain carries TRBV5-5 and TRBJ1-2; D ambiguous. V shed 4 bases and J shed 4 bases, with 8 bases lying between them. CDR3 size: 12 residues. Germline assignment: CDR1 SGHKS and CDR2 YYEKEE (reference sequence). CDR3 bases: TGTGCCAGCAGCCTCCCGGGCTATGGCTACACCTTC. This translates into CASSLPGYGYTF.

The chain combines TRBV28 with TRBJ1-4; TRBD1 aligns across 8 bases. The V segment lost 9 bases and the J segment 7 bases; nucleotides outside the gene matches: 10. The CDR3 consists of 14 residues. In germline, CDR1 is MDHEN, CDR2 SYDVKM. The CDR3 is CASRLQGGTEKLFF. Written as DNA, the CDR3 is TGTGCCAGTAGACTACAGGGGGGAACTGAAAAACTGTTTTTT.

The chain joins TRBV18 to TRBJ2-6, with D uncertain. The V end lost 6 bases, the J end lost 4 bases, and 10 bases lay between the germline ends. CDR3 length: 14 residues. Germline lookup yields CDR1 KGHSH and CDR2 LQKENI. Here the CDR3 DNA reads TGTGCCAGCTCCCCCCCCTCCGGGGCCAACGTCCTGACTTTC. Protein sequence: CASSPPSGANVLTF.

This rearrangement joins TRBV2 to TRBJ1-2; D not certain. Germline V gives CDR1 SNHLY, CDR2 FYNNEI. This CDR3 has 12 amino acids. The ends were cut back, 7 bases at V and 4 bases at J, with 10 bases in the middle. CDR3 region: CASTRGSYGYTF. CDR3 in DNA: TGTGCCAGCACCCGGGGTTCCTATGGCTACACCTTC.

The rearrangement links TRBV10-2 to TRBJ2-5; D might be TRBD2 (6 bases). In germline, CDR1 is WSHSY, CDR2 SAAADI. Trimming took 4 bases from V and 3 from J, leaving 9 bases between them. This CDR3 is 13 amino acids long. The CDR3 DNA is TGCGCCAGCAGTGCTTGGAGGGAAGAGACCCAGTACTTC. It yields the protein CASSAWREETQYF.

This chain uses TRBV7-6 with TRBJ1-3, with TRBD1 matching 7 bases. V was clipped by 3 bases and J by 2 bases; unmatched bases: 4. This CDR3 comprises 15 residues. CDR1 SGHVS and CDR2 FNYEAQ come from the germline V gene. The chain's CDR3 is CASSLGQRAGNTIYF. The DNA of the CDR3 is TGTGCCAGCAGCTTGGGACAGAGGGCTGGAAACACCATATATTTT.

The chain has TRBV15 and TRBJ1-2, with D hard to call. Trimming pared 1 base from V and 3 bases from J, leaving 9 bases between. The CDR3 runs 14 residues. Germline V lookup: CDR1 LNHNV, CDR2 YYDKDF (reference sequence). The CDR3 spells CATSRVGSYYGYTF. CDR3 sequence (DNA): TGTGCCACCAGCAGAGTTGGCAGTTACTATGGCTACACCTTC.

This clone was seen more than once but under ten times. The chain employs TRBV5-4 and TRBJ1-1; 11 bases match TRBD1. J gave up 7 bases and V 0 bases, and 2 bases lay outside the gene matches. Germline CDR1 SGHNT, CDR2 YYREEE (reference sequence). The CDR3 extends over 14 amino acids. CDR3 protein: CASSLVGQGDEAFF. The CDR3 region has the DNA TGTGCCAGCAGCTTGGTGGGACAGGGGGATGAAGCTTTCTTT.

The CDR3 DNA reads as TGTGCCAGCTCACCTCTGACAGGGGGCTACGAGCAGTACTTC. Its translation: CASSPLTGGYEQYF. The genes are TRBV18 and TRBJ2-7; 9 bases fit TRBD1. Germline lookup yields CDR1 KGHSH and CDR2 LQKENI. The V gene end was trimmed by 3 bases and the J gene end by 3 bases; junction bases not matched to a gene: 3. The CDR3 loop spans 14 amino acids. Looking up the rest from reference TRBV18 and TRBJ2-7 gives the full variable domain: NAGVMQNPRHLVRRRGQEARLRCSPMKGHSHVYWYRQLPEEGLKFMVYLQKENIIDESGMPKERFSAEFPKEGPSILRIQQVVRGDSAAYFCASSPLTGGYEQYFGPGTRLTVT.